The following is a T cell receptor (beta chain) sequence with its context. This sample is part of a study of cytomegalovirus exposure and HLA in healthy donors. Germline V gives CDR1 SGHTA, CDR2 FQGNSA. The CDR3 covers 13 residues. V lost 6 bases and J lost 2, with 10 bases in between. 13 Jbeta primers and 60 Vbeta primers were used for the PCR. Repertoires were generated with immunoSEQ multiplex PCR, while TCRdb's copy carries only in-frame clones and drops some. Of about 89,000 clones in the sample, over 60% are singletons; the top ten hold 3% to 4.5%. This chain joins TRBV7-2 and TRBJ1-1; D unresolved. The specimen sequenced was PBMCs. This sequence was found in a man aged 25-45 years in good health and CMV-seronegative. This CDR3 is CASSSDFNTEAFF. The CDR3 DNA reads TGTGCCAGCAGTTCGGACTTTAACACTGAAGCTTTCTTT.